What follows is one T cell receptor beta chain and its context. This sample was included in a study of OX40 agonist ivuxolimab in advanced cancers. The table came from immunoSEQ multiplex PCR; TCRdb's copy has only in-frame clones and leaves some out. In the table there are 73,000 or so clones, almost 85% of which are singletons. This sequence originates from an adult with an advanced solid tumor such as melanoma, head and neck, liver or kidney cancer. The sample here was CD4+ or CD8+ T cells sorted from blood, taken in a trial of the OX40 agonist ivuxolimab.

The DNA for the CDR3 is TGTGCCAGCAGCCTCAGACAGGGGCCGCCTCGGGTCACTGAAGCTTTCTTT. This sequence encodes CASSLRQGPPRVTEAFF. The gene calls are TRBV7-9 and TRBJ1-1, with 8 bases fitting TRBD1. The CDR3 spans 17 residues. Germline V gene data show CDR1 as SEHNR and CDR2 as FQNEAQ (reference sequence). V shed 5 bases, J shed 4 bases, and the junction held 15 bases outside the gene matches.